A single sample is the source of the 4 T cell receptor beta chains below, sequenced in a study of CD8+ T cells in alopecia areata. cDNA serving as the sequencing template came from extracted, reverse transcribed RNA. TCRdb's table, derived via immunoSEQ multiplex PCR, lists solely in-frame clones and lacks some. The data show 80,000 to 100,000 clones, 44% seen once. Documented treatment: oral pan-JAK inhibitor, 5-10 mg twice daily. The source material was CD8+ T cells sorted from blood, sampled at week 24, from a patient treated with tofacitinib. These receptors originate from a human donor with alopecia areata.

The CDR3 region is CASSTGLALSYEQYF. The CDR3 nucleotides read TGCGCCAGCAGCACAGGACTAGCGCTTTCCTACGAGCAGTACTTC. The genes are TRBV4-1 and TRBJ2-7, with 9 positions matching TRBD2. V gave up 5 bases and J gave up 1 base; unmatched junction bases: 6. Germline V gives CDR1 MGHRA, CDR2 YSYEKL. The CDR3 totals 15 residues.

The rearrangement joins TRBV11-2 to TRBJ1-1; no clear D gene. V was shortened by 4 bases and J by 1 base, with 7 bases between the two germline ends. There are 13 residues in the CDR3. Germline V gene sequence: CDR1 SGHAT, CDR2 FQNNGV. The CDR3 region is CASSSPENTEAFF. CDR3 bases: TGTGCCAGCAGCTCACCGGAGAACACTGAAGCTTTCTTT.

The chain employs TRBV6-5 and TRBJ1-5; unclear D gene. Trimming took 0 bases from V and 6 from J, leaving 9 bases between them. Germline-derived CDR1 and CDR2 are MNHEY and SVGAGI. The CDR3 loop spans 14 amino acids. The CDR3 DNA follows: TGTGCCAGCAGTTACTCGCAGTCCGCTCAGCCCCAGCATTTT. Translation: CASSYSQSAQPQHF.

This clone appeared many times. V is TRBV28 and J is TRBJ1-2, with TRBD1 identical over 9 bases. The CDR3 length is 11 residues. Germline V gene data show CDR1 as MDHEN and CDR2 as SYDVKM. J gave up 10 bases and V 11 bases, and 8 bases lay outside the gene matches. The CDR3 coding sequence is TGTGCCTTCGGGACAGGGTCTCTCTACACCTTC. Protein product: CAFGTGSLYTF.